A selection of T cell receptor beta chains follows, all from one sample in a study of T cells in Graves' hyperthyroidism and ophthalmopathy. TCRdb passed the multiplex PCR reads through MiXCR, listing each CDR3 protein once. Found here are hundreds of thousands of distinct CDR3 sequences, about 45% of them singletons; the top ten hold less than 9%. Sample: peripheral blood or thyroid tissue (not recorded which). These receptors came from an adult man with Graves' disease, either hyperthyroidism or ophthalmopathy (not recorded which). Both conserved end residues are part of each CDR3. D genes are given only for firm matches. Size is stated for part of the rows, as once, few or many counts, or as a class when the clone is expanded.

abundance	v_gene	d_gene	j_gene	CDR3nt	CDR3aa
-	TRBV29-1	TRBD1	TRBJ1-2	TGCAGTGGACCGACCGGGACAGGGTACGGCTACACCTTC	CSGPTGTGYGYTF
-	TRBV2	-	TRBJ1-5	TGTGCCAGCACTAGCGACCTGCATTTT	CASTSDLHF
-	TRBV6-5	-	TRBJ2-5	TGTGCCAGCAGTTCGGGTCCAGAGACCCAGTACTTC	CASSSGPETQYF
few	TRBV19	-	TRBJ1-6	TGTGCCTCCGGGGGACATAATTCACCCCTCCACTTT	CASGGHNSPLHF
few	TRBV19	-	TRBJ1-2	TGTGCCAGTACCAACGGGCCGAACTATGGCTACACCTTC	CASTNGPNYGYTF
few	TRBV29-1	TRBD1	TRBJ2-7	TGCAGCGTTGAAAACCCAGGGGGCTCCTACGAGCAGTACTTC	CSVENPGGSYEQYF
-	TRBV6-1	-	TRBJ1-6	TGTGCCAGCGCGGAGCAGGGTATGAATTCACCCCTCCACTTT	CASAEQGMNSPLHF
-	TRBV7-8	-	TRBJ2-2	TGTGCCAGCAGCCTACAGGGGGGGCTTACGGGGGAGCTGTTTTTT	CASSLQGGLTGELFF
-	TRBV7-8	-	TRBJ2-2	TGTGCCAGCAGCTTCGGTAGGGGGAACACCGGGGAGCTGTTTTTT	CASSFGRGNTGELFF
-	TRBV20-1	-	TRBJ1-4	TGCAGTGCTAGAGATGGGATCGGTAATGAAAAACTGTTTTTT	CSARDGIGNEKLFF
many	TRBV10-3	TRBD1	TRBJ1-3	TGTGCCAGCATCGACAGGGCTGGAAACACCATATATTTT	CASIDRAGNTIYF
many	TRBV9	TRBD1	TRBJ1-2	TGTGCCAGCAGCGTGAGTCAGGGGGACTATGGCTACACCTTC	CASSVSQGDYGYTF
-	TRBV7-9	-	TRBJ1-1	TGTGCCAGCACCCGCGGGGCCATGAACACTGAAGCTTTCTTT	CASTRGAMNTEAFF
many	TRBV29-1	TRBD1	TRBJ2-5	TGCAGCGTTGAAGACAGGGGGAGGACCCAGTACTTC	CSVEDRGRTQYF
-	TRBV25-1	-	TRBJ2-7	TGTGCCAGCAGGGTCATCTACGAGCAGTACTTC	CASRVIYEQYF
many	TRBV24-1	-	TRBJ2-5	TGTGCCACCAGTGATGCGGCAGTCCGAGAGACCCAGTACTTC	CATSDAAVRETQYF
-	TRBV5-8	TRBD1	TRBJ2-7	TGTGCCAGCAGCCCAACAGGGGGCAACGAGCAGTACTTC	CASSPTGGNEQYF
-	TRBV9	TRBD1	TRBJ2-2	TGTGCCAGCGGTACCGGGACAGGGACCGGGGAGCTGTTTTTT	CASGTGTGTGELFF
few	TRBV5-1	-	TRBJ2-7	TGCGCCAGCAGCATAGATAGGAGCTCCTACGAGCAGTACTTC	CASSIDRSSYEQYF
few	TRBV20-1	-	TRBJ2-7	TGCAGTGCTAGAGATCGAAAAGCGGACAGTTCCTACGAGCAGTACTTC	CSARDRKADSSYEQYF